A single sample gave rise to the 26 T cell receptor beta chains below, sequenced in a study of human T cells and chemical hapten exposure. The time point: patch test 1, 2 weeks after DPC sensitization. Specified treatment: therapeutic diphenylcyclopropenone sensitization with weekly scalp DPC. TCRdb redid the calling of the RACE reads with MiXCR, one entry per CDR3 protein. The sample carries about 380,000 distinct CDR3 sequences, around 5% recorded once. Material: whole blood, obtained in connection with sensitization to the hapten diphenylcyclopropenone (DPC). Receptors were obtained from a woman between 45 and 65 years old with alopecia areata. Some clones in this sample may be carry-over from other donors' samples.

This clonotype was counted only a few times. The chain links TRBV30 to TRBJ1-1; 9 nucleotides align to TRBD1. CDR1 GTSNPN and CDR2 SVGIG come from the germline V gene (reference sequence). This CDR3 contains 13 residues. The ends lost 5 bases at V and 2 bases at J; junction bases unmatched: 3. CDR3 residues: CAWGTGPNTEAFF. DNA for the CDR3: TGTGCCTGGGGGACAGGGCCAAACACTGAAGCTTTCTTT.

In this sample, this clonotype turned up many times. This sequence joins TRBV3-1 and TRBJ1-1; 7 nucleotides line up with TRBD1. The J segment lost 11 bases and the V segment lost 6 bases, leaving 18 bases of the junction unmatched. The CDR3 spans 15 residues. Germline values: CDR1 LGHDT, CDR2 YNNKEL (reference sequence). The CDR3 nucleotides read TGTGCCAGCAGGGCCCGGGGACAGACCGCTGATAAGGCTTTCTTT. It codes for CASRARGQTADKAFF.

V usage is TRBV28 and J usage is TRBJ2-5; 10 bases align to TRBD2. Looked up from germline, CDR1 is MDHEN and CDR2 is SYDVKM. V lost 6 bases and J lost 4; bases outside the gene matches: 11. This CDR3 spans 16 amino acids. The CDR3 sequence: CASRSPASGRRETQYF. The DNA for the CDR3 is TGTGCCAGCAGGTCCCCGGCTAGCGGGAGACGAGAGACCCAGTACTTC.

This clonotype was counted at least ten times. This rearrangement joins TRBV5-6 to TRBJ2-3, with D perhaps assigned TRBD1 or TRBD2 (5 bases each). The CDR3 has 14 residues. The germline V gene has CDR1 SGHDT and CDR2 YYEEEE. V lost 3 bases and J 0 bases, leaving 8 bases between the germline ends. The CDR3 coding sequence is TGTGCCAGCAGCTGGGGGACCAGCACAGATACGCAGTATTTT. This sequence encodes CASSWGTSTDTQYF.

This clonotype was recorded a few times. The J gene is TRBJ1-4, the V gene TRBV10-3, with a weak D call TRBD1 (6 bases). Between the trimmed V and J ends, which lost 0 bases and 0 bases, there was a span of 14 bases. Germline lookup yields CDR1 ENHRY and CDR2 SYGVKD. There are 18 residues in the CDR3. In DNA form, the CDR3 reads TGTGCCATCAGTGAGTCGACGGGGGGGCCTTCAACTAATGAAAAACTGTTTTTT. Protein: CAISESTGGPSTNEKLFF.

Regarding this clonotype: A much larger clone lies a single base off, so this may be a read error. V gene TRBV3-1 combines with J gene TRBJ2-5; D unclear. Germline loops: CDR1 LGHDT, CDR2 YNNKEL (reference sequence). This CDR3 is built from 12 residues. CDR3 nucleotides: TGTGCCACCAGCCAAGATTGGAAGACCCAGTACTTC. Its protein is CATSQDWKTQYF.

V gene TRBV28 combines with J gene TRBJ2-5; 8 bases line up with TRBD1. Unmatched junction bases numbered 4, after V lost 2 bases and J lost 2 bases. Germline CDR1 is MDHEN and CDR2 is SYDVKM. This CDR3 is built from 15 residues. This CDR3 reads CASSLPTGGQETQYF. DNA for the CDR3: TGTGCCAGCAGTTTACCTACAGGGGGGCAAGAGACCCAGTACTTC.

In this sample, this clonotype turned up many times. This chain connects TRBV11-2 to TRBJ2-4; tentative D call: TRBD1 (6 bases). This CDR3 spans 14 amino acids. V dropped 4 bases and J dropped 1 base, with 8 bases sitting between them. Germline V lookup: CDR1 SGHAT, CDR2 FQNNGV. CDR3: CASSSGQAKNIQYF. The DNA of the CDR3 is TGTGCCAGCAGCTCCGGACAGGCCAAAAACATTCAGTACTTC.

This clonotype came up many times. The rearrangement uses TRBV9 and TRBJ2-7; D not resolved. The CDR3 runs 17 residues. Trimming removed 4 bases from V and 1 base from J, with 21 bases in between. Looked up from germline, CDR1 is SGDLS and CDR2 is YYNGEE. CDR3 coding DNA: TGTGCCAGCAGCTCCTCAGAAGGTCCGGATCGTTCCTACGAGCAGTACTTC. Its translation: CASSSSEGPDRSYEQYF. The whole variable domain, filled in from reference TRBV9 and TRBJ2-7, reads DSGVTQTPKHLITATGQRVTLRCSPRSGDLSVYWYQQSLDQGLQFLIQYYNGEERAKGNILERFSAQQFPDLHSELNLSSLELGDSALYFCASSSSEGPDRSYEQYFGPGTRLTVT.

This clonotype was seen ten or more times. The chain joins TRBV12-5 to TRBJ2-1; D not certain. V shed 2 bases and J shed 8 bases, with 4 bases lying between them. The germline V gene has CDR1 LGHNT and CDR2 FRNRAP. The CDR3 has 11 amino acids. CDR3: CASGLRDEQFF. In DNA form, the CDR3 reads TGTGCTAGTGGTTTGCGGGATGAGCAGTTCTTC.

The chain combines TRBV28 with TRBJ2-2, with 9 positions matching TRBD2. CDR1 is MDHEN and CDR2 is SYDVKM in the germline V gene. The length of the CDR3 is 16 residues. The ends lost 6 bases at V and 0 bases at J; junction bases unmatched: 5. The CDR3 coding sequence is TGTGCCAGCAGGCGGACTAGCGCCGCGAACACCGGGGAGCTGTTTTTT. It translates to CASRRTSAANTGELFF.

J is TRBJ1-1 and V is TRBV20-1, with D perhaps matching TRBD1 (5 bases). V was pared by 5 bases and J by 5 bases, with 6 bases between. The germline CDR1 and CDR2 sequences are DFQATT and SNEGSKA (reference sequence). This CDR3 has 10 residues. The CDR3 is CSARQTEAFF. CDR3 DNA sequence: TGCAGTGCTCGACAGACTGAAGCTTTCTTT.

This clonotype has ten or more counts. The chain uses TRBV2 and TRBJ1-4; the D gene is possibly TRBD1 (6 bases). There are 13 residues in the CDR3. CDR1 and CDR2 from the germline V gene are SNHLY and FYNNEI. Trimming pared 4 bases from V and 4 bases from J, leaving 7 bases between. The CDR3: CASSADSNEKLFF. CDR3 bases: TGTGCCAGCAGTGCGGACAGTAATGAAAAACTGTTTTTT. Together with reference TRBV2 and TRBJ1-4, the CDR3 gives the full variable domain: EPEVTQTPSHQVTQMGQEVILRCVPISNHLYFYWYRQILGQKVEFLVSFYNNEISEKSEIFDDQFSVERPDGSNFTLKIRSTKLEDSAMYFCASSADSNEKLFFGSGTQLSVL.

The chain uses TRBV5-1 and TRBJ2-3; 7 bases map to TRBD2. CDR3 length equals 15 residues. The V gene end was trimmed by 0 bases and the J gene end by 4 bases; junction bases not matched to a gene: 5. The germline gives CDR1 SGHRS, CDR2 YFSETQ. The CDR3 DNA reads TGCGCCAGCAGCTTGGGCCGGGGGGACGCAGATACGCAGTATTTT. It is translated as CASSLGRGDADTQYF.

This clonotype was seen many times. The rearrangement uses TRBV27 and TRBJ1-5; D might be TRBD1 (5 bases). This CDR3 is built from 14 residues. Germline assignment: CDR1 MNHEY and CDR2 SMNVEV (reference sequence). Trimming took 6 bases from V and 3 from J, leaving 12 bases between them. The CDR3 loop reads CASSRGQLNQPQHF. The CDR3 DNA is TGTGCCAGCAGCAGAGGACAACTCAATCAGCCCCAGCATTTT.

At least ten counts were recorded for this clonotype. CDR3 sequence: CASSTTAYNSPLHF. Written as DNA, the CDR3 is TGTGCCAGCAGTACGACAGCCTATAATTCACCCCTCCACTTT. The chain joins TRBV28 to TRBJ1-6; a weak D match, TRBD1 (5 bases). This CDR3 has 14 amino acids. CDR1 and CDR2 from the germline V gene are MDHEN and SYDVKM. V was pared by 5 bases and J by 2 bases, with 7 bases between.

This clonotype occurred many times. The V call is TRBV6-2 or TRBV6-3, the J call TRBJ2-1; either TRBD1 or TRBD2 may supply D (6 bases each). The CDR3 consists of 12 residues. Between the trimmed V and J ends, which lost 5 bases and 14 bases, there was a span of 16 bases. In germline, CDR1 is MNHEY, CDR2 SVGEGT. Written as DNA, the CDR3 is TGTGCCAGCAGTCCATCGACAGGAGGGAAGTTCTTC. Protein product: CASSPSTGGKFF.

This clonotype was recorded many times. This CDR3 is CASSFGTGANEQYF. CDR3 bases: TGTGCCAGCAGTTTTGGGACAGGGGCGAACGAGCAGTACTTC. The rearrangement joins TRBV12-3 or TRBV12-4 to TRBJ2-7; 10 nucleotides align to TRBD1. V lost 3 bases to trimming and J lost 5 bases; unmatched junction nucleotides: 4. The CDR3 has 14 residues.

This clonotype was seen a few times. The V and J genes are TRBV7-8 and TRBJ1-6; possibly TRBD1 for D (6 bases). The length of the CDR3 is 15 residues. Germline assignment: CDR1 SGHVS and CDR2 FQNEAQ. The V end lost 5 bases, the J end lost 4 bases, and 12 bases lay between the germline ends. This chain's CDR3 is CASSTQQGYNSPLHF. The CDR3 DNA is TGTGCCAGCAGCACCCAACAGGGTTATAATTCACCCCTCCACTTT.

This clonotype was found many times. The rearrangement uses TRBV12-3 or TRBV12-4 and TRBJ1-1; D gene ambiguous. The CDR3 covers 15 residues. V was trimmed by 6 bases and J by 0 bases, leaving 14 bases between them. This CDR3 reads CASSIRPAMNTEAFF. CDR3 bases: TGTGCCAGCAGCATACGGCCGGCCATGAACACTGAAGCTTTCTTT.

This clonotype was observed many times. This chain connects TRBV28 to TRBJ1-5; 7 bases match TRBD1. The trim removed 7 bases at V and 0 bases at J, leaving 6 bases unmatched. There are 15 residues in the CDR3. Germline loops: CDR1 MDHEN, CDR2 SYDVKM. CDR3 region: CASTSGQISNQPQHF. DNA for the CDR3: TGTGCCAGCACATCGGGACAGATTAGCAATCAGCCCCAGCATTTT. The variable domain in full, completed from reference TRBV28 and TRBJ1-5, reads DVKVTQSSRYLVKRTGEKVFLECVQDMDHENMFWYRQDPGLGLRLIYFSYDVKMKEKGDIPEGYSVSREKKERFSLILESASTNQTSMYLCASTSGQISNQPQHFGDGTRLSIL.

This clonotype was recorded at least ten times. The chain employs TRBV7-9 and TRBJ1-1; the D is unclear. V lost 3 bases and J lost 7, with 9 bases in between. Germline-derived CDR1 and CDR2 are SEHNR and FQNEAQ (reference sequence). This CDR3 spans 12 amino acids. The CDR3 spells CASSLLPSEAFF. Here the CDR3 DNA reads TGTGCCAGCAGCTTGTTACCGAGTGAAGCTTTCTTT.

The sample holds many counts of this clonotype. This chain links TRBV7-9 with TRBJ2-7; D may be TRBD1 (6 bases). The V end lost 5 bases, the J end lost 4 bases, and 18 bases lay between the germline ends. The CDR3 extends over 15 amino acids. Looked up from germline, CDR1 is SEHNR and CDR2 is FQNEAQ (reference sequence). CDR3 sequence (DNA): TGTGCCAGCAGCCCCGTCGGGGACAACGAGTACGAGCAGTACTTC. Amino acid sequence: CASSPVGDNEYEQYF.

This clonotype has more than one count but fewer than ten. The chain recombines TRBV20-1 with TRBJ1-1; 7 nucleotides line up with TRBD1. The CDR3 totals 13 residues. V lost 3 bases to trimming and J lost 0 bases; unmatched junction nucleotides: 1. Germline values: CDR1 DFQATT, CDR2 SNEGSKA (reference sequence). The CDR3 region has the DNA TGCAGTGCTAGTCAGGGGGTGAACACTGAAGCTTTCTTT. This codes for CSASQGVNTEAFF.

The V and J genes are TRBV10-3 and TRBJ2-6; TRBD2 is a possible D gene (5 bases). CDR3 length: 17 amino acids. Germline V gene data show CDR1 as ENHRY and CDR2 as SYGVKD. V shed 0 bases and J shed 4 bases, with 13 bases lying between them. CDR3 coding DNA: TGTGCCATCAGTGAGTCCCTCGGACTGCTCGGGGCCAACGTCCTGACTTTC. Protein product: CAISESLGLLGANVLTF.

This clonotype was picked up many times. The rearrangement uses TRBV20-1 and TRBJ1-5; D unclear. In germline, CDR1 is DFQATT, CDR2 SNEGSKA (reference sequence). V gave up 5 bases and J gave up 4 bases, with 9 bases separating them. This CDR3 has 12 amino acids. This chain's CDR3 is CSASDGNQPQHF. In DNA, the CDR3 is TGCAGTGCTTCCGACGGAAATCAGCCCCAGCATTTT.